This TCR beta chain was found in a study of T cell responses to AZD1222 COVID-19 vaccine. Study results and limitations: Following two doses of AZD1222, Spike-specific TCR breadth and depth rose. Repertoire samples came only from after the peak T cell response.

Profiled with immunoSEQ multiplex PCR; TCRdb holds only in-frame clones, not every one. The sample lists roughly 180,000 clones; 87% were seen once. As for this clone: Its antigen is unknown.

The TCR was taken from an adult in good health. The specimen comprised peripheral blood, sampled on day 0 of AZD1222 vaccination.

CDR3 loop: CASTYWDRNNSPLHF. Written as DNA, the CDR3 is TGTGCCAGCACCTACTGGGACCGAAATAATTCACCCCTCCACTTT. The V gene is TRBV7-2, the J gene TRBJ1-6; a possible D gene is TRBD1 (5 bases). From germline, CDR1 is SGHTA and CDR2 FQGNSA. V dropped 7 bases and J dropped 5 bases, with 15 bases sitting between them. CDR3 length: 15 residues.